This TCR beta chain was sequenced in a study of regulatory T cells in long-lasting Graves disease. Germline assignment: CDR1 SGHTA and CDR2 FQGNSA. The CDR3 sequence is 14 residues long. Trimming cost V 3 bases and J 4 bases, with 13 bases left between them. This clonotype was counted many times. The antigen remains undetermined. Library construction for TCR beta used iRepertoire HTBI primers and Arm-PCR of CDR3 regions. TCRdb re-called the multiplex PCR reads through MiXCR, storing one row per CDR3 protein. The repertoire holds roughly 700,000 distinct CDR3 sequences, with around 30% as singletons. Time point: persistent/refractory GD, antithyroid drugs over 5 years with positive TRAb. Preparation of the TCR library used RNA extracted from PBMCs. Patients came through an endocrinology department, and that department was in Xi'an, China. Whole-study findings and limits: Newly diagnosed patients shared 950 to 1,000 public clonotypes; persistent patients shared around 2,800. Newly diagnosed patients had higher TCR diversity than persistent Graves' patients did.

The V and J genes are TRBV7-2 and TRBJ2-7; D is perhaps TRBD2 (5 bases). The sequence was obtained from a female donor with Graves disease. The material sequenced was peripheral blood mononuclear cells (PBMCs), taken when the disease was refractory, from a patient treated with antithyroid drugs. The CDR3 bases are TGTGCCAGCAGCTTCCGGGGTGAGGTTTACGAGCAGTACTTC. This sequence encodes CASSFRGEVYEQYF.